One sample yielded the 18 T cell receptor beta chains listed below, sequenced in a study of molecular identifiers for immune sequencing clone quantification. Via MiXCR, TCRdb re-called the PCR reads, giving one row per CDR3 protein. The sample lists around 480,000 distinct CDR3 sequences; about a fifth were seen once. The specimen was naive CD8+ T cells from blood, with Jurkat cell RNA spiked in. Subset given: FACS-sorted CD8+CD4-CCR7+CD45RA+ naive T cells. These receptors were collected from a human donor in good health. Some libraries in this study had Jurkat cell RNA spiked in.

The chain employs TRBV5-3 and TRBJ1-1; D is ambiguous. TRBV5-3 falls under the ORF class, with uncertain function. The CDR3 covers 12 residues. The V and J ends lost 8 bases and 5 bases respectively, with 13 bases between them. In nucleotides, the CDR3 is TGTGCCAGCGGCTTTGTTGGGACTGAAGCTTTCTTT. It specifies CASGFVGTEAFF.

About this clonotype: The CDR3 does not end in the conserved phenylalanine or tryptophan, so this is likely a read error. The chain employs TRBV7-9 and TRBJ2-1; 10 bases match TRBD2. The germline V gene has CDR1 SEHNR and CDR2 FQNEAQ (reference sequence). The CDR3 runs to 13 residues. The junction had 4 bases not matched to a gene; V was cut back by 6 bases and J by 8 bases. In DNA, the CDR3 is TGTGCCAGCAGTCTAGCGGGAGTATATGAGCAGTTCCTC. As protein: CASSLAGVYEQFL.

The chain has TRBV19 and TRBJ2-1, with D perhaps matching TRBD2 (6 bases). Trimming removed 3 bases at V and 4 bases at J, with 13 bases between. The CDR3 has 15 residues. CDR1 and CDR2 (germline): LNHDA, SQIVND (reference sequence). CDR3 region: CASSMEGVSYNEQFF. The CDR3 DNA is TGTGCCAGTAGTATGGAGGGAGTTTCGTACAATGAGCAGTTCTTC.

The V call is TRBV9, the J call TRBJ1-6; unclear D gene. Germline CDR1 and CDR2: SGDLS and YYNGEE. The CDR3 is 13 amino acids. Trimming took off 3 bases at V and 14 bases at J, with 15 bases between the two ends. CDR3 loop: CASSDDTHPSLHF. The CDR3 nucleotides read TGTGCCAGCAGCGACGACACCCACCCGTCCCTCCACTTT.

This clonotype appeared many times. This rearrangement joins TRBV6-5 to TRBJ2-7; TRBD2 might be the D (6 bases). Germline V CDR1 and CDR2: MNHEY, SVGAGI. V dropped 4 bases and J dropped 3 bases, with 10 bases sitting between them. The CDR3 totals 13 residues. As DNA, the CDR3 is TGTGCCAGCAGTTTAGCGGAGAACTACGAGCAGTACTTC. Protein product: CASSLAENYEQYF.

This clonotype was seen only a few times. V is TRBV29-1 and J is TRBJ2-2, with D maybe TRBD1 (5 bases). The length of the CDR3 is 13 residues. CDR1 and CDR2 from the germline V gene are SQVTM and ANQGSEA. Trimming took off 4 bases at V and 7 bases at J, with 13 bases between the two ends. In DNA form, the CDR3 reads TGCAGCGTTGCCTGGGCGGACATCGGGGAGCTGTTTTTT. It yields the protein CSVAWADIGELFF.

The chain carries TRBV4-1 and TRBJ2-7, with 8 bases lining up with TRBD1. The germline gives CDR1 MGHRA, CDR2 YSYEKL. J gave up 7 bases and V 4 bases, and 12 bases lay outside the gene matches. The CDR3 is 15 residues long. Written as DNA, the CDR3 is TGCGCCAGCAGCCGCGGACAGGGAGAGATTGGGGAGCAGTACTTC. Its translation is CASSRGQGEIGEQYF.

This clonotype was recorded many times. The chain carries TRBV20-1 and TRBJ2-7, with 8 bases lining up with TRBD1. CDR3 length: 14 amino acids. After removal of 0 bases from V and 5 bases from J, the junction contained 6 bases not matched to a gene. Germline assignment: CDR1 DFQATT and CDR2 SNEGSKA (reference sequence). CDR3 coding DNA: TGCAGTGCTAGAGAGACAGGGGAGTGGAACGAGCAGTACTTC. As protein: CSARETGEWNEQYF.

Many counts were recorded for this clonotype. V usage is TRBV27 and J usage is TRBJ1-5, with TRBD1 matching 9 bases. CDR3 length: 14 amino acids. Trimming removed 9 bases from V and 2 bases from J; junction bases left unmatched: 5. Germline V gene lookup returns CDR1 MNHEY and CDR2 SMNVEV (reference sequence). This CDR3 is CARPTGGCNQPQHF. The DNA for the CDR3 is TGTGCCAGGCCAACAGGGGGCTGCAATCAGCCCCAGCATTTT.

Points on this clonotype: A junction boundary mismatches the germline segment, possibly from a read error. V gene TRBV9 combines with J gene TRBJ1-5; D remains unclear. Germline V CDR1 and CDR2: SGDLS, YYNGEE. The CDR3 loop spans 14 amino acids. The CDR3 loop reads CASSVDGVNKPQHF. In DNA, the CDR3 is TGTGCCAGCAGCGTAGATGGCGTCAATAAGCCCCAGCATTTT.

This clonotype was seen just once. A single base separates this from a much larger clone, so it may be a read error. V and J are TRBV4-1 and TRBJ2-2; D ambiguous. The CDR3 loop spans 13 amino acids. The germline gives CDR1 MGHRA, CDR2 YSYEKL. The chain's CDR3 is CASGHQNTGELFF. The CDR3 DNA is TGCGCCAGCGGCCACCAAAACACCGGGGAGCTGTTTTTT.

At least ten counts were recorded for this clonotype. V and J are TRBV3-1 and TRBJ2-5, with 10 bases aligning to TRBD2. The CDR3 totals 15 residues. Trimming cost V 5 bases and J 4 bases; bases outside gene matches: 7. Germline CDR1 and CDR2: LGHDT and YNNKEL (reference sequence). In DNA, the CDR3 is TGTGCCAGCAGCGTTCCTACTAGCGGGATAGAGACCCAGTACTTC. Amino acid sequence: CASSVPTSGIETQYF.

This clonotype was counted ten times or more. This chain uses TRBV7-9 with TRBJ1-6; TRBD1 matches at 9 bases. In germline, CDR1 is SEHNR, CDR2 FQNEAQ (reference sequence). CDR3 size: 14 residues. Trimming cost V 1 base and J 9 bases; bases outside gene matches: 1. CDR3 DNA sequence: TGTGCCAGCAGCTTAGGACAGGGGGTTTCACCCCTCCACTTT. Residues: CASSLGQGVSPLHF.

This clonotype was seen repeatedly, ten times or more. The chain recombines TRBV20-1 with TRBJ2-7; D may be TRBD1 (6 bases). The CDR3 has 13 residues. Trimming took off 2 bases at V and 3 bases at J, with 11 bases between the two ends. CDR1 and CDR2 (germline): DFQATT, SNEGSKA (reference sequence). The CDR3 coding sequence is TGCAGTGCTAGATCGGACAGCAACTACGAGCAGTACTTC. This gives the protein CSARSDSNYEQYF.

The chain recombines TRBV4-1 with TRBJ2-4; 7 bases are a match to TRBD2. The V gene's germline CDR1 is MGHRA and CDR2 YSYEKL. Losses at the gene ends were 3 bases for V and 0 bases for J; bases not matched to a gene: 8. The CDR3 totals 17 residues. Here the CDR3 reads CASSQGGGVLAKNIQYF. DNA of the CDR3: TGCGCCAGCAGCCAGGGGGGGGGGGTCCTAGCCAAAAACATTCAGTACTTC.

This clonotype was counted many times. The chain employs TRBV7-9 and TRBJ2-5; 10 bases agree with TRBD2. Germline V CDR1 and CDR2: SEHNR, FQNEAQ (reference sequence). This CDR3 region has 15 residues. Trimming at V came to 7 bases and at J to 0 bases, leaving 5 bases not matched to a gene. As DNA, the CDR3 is TGTGCCAGCAACCTACTAGCGGGGAACCAAGAGACCCAGTACTTC. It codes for CASNLLAGNQETQYF.

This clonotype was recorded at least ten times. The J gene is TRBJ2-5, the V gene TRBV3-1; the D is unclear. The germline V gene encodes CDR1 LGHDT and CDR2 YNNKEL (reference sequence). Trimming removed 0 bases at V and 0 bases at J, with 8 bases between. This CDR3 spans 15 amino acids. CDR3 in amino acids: CASSQDQRYQETQYF. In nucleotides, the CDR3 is TGTGCCAGCAGCCAAGATCAGCGATACCAAGAGACCCAGTACTTC.

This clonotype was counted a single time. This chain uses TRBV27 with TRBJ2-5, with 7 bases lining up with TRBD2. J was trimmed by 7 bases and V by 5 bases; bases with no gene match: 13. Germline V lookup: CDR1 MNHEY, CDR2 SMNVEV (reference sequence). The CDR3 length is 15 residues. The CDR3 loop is CASSQTGPPGGTQYF. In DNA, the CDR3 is TGTGCCAGCAGTCAAACGGGTCCACCGGGGGGGACCCAGTACTTC.